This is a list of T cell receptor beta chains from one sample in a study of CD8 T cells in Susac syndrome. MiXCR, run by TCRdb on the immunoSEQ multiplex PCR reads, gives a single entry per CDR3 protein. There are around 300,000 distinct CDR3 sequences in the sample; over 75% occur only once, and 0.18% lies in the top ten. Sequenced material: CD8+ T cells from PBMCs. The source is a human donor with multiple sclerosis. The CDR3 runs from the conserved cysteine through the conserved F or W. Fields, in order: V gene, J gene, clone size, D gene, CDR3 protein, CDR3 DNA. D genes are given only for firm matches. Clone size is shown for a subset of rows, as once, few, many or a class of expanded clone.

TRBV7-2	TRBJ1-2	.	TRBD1	CASSSTGGSGYGYTF	TGTGCCAGCAGCTCGACAGGGGGCTCAGGCTATGGCTACACCTTC
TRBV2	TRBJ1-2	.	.	CASSGGFLDLSTDGYTF	TGTGCCAGCAGTGGAGGTTTCTTGGACCTCTCCACCGATGGCTACACCTTC
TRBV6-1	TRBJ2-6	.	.	CASAVEGTGANVLTF	TGTGCCAGCGCTGTCGAAGGGACTGGGGCCAACGTCCTGACTTTC
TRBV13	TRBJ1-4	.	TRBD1	CASSLGQGAFKNEKLFF	TGTGCCAGCAGCTTAGGGCAGGGGGCATTTAAGAATGAAAAACTGTTTTTT
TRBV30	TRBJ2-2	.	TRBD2	CASSSPSGGLTGELFF	TGTGCCTCCTCATCCCCTAGCGGGGGGTTGACCGGGGAGCTGTTTTTT
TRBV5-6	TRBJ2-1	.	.	CASRRASLYNEQFF	TGTGCCAGCAGAAGGGCGTCCCTTTACAATGAGCAGTTCTTC
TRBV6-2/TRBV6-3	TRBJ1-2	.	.	CASTDGLRKMDYGYTF	TGTGCCAGCACCGACGGACTGCGTAAGATGGACTATGGCTACACCTTC
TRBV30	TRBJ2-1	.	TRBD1	CAWSYGTGEYNEQFF	TGTGCCTGGAGTTACGGGACAGGGGAATACAATGAGCAGTTCTTC
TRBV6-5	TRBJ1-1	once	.	CASSYIRGEAFF	TGTGCCAGCAGTTACATTCGGGGAGAAGCTTTCTTT
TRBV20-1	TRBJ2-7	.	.	CSARDGGGFYEQYF	TGCAGTGCTAGGGATGGGGGCGGGTTCTACGAGCAGTACTTC
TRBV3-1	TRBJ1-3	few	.	CASSQDGSSGNTIYF	TGTGCCAGCAGCCAAGACGGCTCCTCTGGAAACACCATATATTTT
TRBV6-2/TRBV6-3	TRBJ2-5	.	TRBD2	CASAPGLAVETQYF	TGTGCCAGCGCGCCGGGACTAGCGGTAGAGACCCAGTACTTC
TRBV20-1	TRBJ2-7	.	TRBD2	CSARDVGGGTRWYEQYF	TGCAGTGCTAGAGATGTTGGAGGTGGGACTAGATGGTACGAGCAGTACTTC
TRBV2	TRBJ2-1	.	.	CASRSNNEQFF	TGTGCCAGCAGAAGTAACAATGAGCAGTTCTTC
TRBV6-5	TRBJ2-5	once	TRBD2	CASSYSWREVQETQYF	TGTGCCAGCAGTTACTCGTGGCGGGAGGTCCAGGAGACCCAGTACTTC
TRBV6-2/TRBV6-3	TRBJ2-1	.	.	CASSYFGQDLINEQFF	TGTGCCAGCAGTTACTTTGGGCAGGACTTAATCAATGAGCAGTTCTTC
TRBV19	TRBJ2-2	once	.	CASSASGPNTGELFF	TGTGCCAGTAGTGCGAGCGGGCCGAACACCGGGGAGCTGTTTTTT
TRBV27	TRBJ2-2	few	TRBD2	CASRPGLADTGELFF	TGTGCCAGCAGACCGGGACTAGCGGATACCGGGGAGCTGTTTTTT
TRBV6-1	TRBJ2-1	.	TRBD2	CASEGTSGSLNEQFF	TGTGCCAGCGAGGGGACTAGCGGGAGTCTAAATGAGCAGTTCTTC
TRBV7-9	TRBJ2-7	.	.	CASSASGSPYEQYF	TGTGCCAGCAGCGCAAGCGGCAGCCCCTACGAGCAGTACTTC
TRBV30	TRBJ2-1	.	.	CAWSPNRPNEQFF	TGTGCCTGGAGCCCTAATAGGCCCAATGAGCAGTTCTTC
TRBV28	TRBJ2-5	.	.	CASSTPQGRETQYF	TGTGCCAGCAGCACTCCCCAGGGGAGAGAGACCCAGTACTTC
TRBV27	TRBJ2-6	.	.	CASTASGANVLTF	TGTGCCAGCACCGCATCTGGGGCCAACGTCCTGACTTTC
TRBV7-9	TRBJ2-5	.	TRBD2	CASSLREGIQETQYF	TGTGCCAGCAGCTTGCGGGAGGGAATCCAAGAGACCCAGTACTTC
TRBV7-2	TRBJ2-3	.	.	CASTPLWGSSPDTQYF	TGTGCCAGCACCCCGCTTTGGGGCTCGTCGCCGGATACGCAGTATTTT
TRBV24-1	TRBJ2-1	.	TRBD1	CATSDPTGGPGNEQFF	TGTGCCACCAGTGATCCGACAGGGGGACCGGGCAATGAGCAGTTCTTC
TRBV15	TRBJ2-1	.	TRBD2	CATSRGRPGLVGNEQFF	TGTGCCACCAGCAGAGGTCGACCGGGACTAGTGGGCAATGAGCAGTTCTTC
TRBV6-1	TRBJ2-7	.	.	CASSGDMDEQYF	TGTGCCAGCAGTGGGGACATGGACGAGCAGTACTTC
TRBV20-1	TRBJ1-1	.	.	CSAQSTGTEAFF	TGCAGTGCCCAATCGACGGGAACTGAAGCTTTCTTT
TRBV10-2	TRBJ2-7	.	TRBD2	CASTYSGPGYEQYF	TGCGCCAGCACCTATAGCGGGCCGGGCTACGAGCAGTACTTC
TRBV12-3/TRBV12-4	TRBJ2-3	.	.	CASGRGPYTDTQYF	TGTGCCAGCGGACGGGGGCCCTACACAGATACGCAGTATTTT
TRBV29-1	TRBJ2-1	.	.	CSVVGGDYNEQFF	TGCAGCGTTGTCGGGGGAGACTACAATGAGCAGTTCTTC
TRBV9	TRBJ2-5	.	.	CASSARGLYQETQYF	TGTGCCAGCAGCGCCAGGGGCCTGTACCAAGAGACCCAGTACTTC
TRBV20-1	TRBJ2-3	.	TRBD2	CSAREPGLAGVADTQYF	TGCAGTGCTAGAGAGCCTGGACTAGCGGGAGTGGCAGATACGCAGTATTTT
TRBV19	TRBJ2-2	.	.	CASTPGLNTGELFF	TGTGCCAGTACCCCGGGACTCAACACCGGGGAGCTGTTTTTT
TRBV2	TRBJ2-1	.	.	CASGPGYVDNEQFF	TGTGCCAGTGGGCCGGGGTATGTCGACAATGAGCAGTTCTTC
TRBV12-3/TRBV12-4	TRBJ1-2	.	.	CASSHGPGGGYTF	TGTGCCAGCAGCCACGGACCCGGCGGTGGCTACACCTTC
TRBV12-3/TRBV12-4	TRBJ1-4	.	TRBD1	CASSQTTGGKLFF	TGTGCCAGCAGTCAGACCACAGGGGGGAAACTGTTTTTT
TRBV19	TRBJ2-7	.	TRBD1	CASSPGTGLAYEQYF	TGTGCCAGTAGCCCAGGGACAGGGTTAGCCTACGAGCAGTACTTC
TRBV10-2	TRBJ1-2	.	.	CASSGGLDGYTF	TGCGCCAGCAGTGGGGGCCTAGATGGCTACACCTTC
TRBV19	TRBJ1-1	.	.	CASSPLGDTEAFF	TGTGCCAGTAGTCCTCTGGGGGATACTGAAGCTTTCTTT
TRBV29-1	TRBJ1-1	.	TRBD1	CSVFTGGNEAFF	TGCAGCGTTTTTACAGGGGGCAATGAAGCTTTCTTT
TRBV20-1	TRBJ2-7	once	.	CSAPERRGYEQYF	TGCAGTGCCCCCGAGCGGAGAGGCTACGAGCAGTACTTC
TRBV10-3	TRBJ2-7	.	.	CAISDLRSGEQYF	TGTGCCATCAGTGACCTTAGGTCTGGCGAGCAGTACTTC
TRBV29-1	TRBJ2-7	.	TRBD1	CSVASRQGATEQYF	TGCAGCGTTGCTTCCCGACAGGGGGCGACCGAGCAGTACTTC